The subject of this entry is one TCR beta chain. Its target is unknown. This CDR3 has 17 amino acids. Germline V CDR1 and CDR2: SGHKS, YYEKEE (reference sequence). V gave up 4 bases and J gave up 5 bases; unmatched junction bases: 9. Primers: 60 Vbeta forward and 13 Jbeta reverse. Some clones are missing from TCRdb's copy, which holds only in-frame ones; the method was immunoSEQ multiplex PCR. The sample contains some 76,000 clones, approximately 90% of which appear only once. The record originates from a study of cytomegalovirus exposure and HLA in healthy donors. The study, taken as a whole, reports: Presence/absence comparisons presumed near-even sequencing depth among donors. In a later analysis, at a false discovery rate of 0.05, under 20,000 TCR beta sequences were associated with HLA alleles. In vitro experiments confirmed that three CMV-associated chains were specific for CMV antigens.

The receptor was derived from a woman between 25 and 40 years old in good health and CMV-seronegative. J is TRBJ2-2 and V is TRBV5-5, with 12 bases aligning to TRBD2. Sequencing was done on a sample of PBMCs. DNA of the CDR3: TGTGCCAGCAGCCCAGCCAGGCTAGCGGGAGGGACCGGGGAGCTGTTTTTT. Translating it yields CASSPARLAGGTGELFF.